This is a list of T cell receptor beta chains from one sample in a study of cytomegalovirus exposure and HLA in healthy donors. Generated by immunoSEQ multiplex PCR, the TCRdb table keeps only in-frame clones and is missing some. The sample has about 240,000 clones, approximately 83% seen once; the top ten hold around 1.3%. Sample: PBMCs. The receptors here all came from a young woman in good health and CMV-seropositive. Both conserved end residues are part of each CDR3. D genes are given only for firm matches. The listing skips clone size in some rows; elsewhere it reads once, few, many or a size class.

j_gene: TRBJ2-7; d_gene: .; v_gene: TRBV5-1; abundance: .; CDR3nt: TGCGCCAGCAGCTTGGCCGGTGAGGTAGCCTACGAGCAGTACTTC; CDR3aa: CASSLAGEVAYEQYF
j_gene: TRBJ2-5; d_gene: .; v_gene: TRBV12-2; abundance: .; CDR3nt: TGTGCAAGTCGTAAAGCGGGACCGAAAGAGACCCAGTACTTC; CDR3aa: CASRKAGPKETQYF
j_gene: TRBJ1-5; d_gene: .; v_gene: TRBV6-1; abundance: .; CDR3nt: TGTGCCAGCATGGAGAGGGTTGGTCTGTGGCCCCAGCATTTT; CDR3aa: CASMERVGLWPQHF
j_gene: TRBJ2-7; d_gene: TRBD1; v_gene: TRBV19; abundance: once; CDR3nt: TGTGCCAGTAGTGCCCGGACAGGTTTCTACGAGCAGTACTTC; CDR3aa: CASSARTGFYEQYF
j_gene: TRBJ2-7; d_gene: .; v_gene: TRBV30; abundance: .; CDR3nt: TGTGCCTGGAGTGTTTCGGGTAGCGAGCAGTACTTC; CDR3aa: CAWSVSGSEQYF
j_gene: TRBJ1-1; d_gene: .; v_gene: TRBV7-6; abundance: .; CDR3nt: TGTGCCAGCAGCTTAGGAGGGGGGAACACTGAAGCTTTCTTT; CDR3aa: CASSLGGGNTEAFF
j_gene: TRBJ2-5; d_gene: TRBD2; v_gene: TRBV27; abundance: .; CDR3nt: TGTGCCAGCAGTTTGGTAGCGGGAGGGGCCCACCAAGAGACCCAGTACTTC; CDR3aa: CASSLVAGGAHQETQYF
j_gene: TRBJ2-4; d_gene: TRBD2; v_gene: TRBV12-5; abundance: .; CDR3nt: TGTGCTAGTGGGGACGGGACTAGCGGGGGGGGGCCCAAAAACATTCAGTACTTC; CDR3aa: CASGDGTSGGGPKNIQYF
j_gene: TRBJ1-3; d_gene: TRBD1; v_gene: TRBV5-1; abundance: .; CDR3nt: TGCGCCAGCAGCCTGGGGTCGGGACAGGGGGATTTCTCTGGAAACACCATATATTTT; CDR3aa: CASSLGSGQGDFSGNTIYF
j_gene: TRBJ1-5; d_gene: TRBD1; v_gene: TRBV5-5; abundance: .; CDR3nt: TGTGCCAGCAGCTTACAGGGGGCGCAGCAGCCCCAGCATTTT; CDR3aa: CASSLQGAQQPQHF
j_gene: TRBJ2-7; d_gene: .; v_gene: TRBV27; abundance: .; CDR3nt: TGTGCCAGCAGTTTTGATGTCCGGGCCTACGAGCAGTACTTC; CDR3aa: CASSFDVRAYEQYF
j_gene: TRBJ1-5; d_gene: .; v_gene: TRBV4-1; abundance: .; CDR3nt: TGCGCCAGCAGCCCCCTGGGCAGTGGCAATCAGCCCCAGCATTTT; CDR3aa: CASSPLGSGNQPQHF
j_gene: TRBJ2-1; d_gene: .; v_gene: TRBV5-1; abundance: .; CDR3nt: TGCGCCAGCAGCTTGGGGGGACACAACAATGAGCAGTTCTTC; CDR3aa: CASSLGGHNNEQFF
j_gene: TRBJ2-5; d_gene: TRBD2; v_gene: TRBV27; abundance: .; CDR3nt: TGTGCCAGCAGTTTATCGGGACTAGCAGTGGTCCAGTACTTC; CDR3aa: CASSLSGLAVVQYF
j_gene: TRBJ2-5; d_gene: TRBD1; v_gene: TRBV11-3; abundance: .; CDR3nt: TGTGCCAGCAGCTTCGGGGACAGGGACCAAGAGACCCAGTACTTC; CDR3aa: CASSFGDRDQETQYF
j_gene: TRBJ1-1; d_gene: .; v_gene: TRBV15; abundance: .; CDR3nt: TGTGCCACCAGCAGAGTTCGAGGCAGCCGGAACACTGAAGCTTTCTTT; CDR3aa: CATSRVRGSRNTEAFF
j_gene: TRBJ1-2; d_gene: .; v_gene: TRBV6-5; abundance: .; CDR3nt: TGTGCCAGCAGTGCCCAAACAGGGAGCTATGGCTACACCTTC; CDR3aa: CASSAQTGSYGYTF
j_gene: TRBJ2-5; d_gene: TRBD1; v_gene: TRBV18; abundance: .; CDR3nt: TGTGCCAGCTCACCTGTGGACAGGAAAGAGACCCAGTACTTC; CDR3aa: CASSPVDRKETQYF
j_gene: TRBJ1-1; d_gene: .; v_gene: TRBV5-1; abundance: few; CDR3nt: TGCGCCAGCAGCTTCGGAGGAGGCACTGAAGCTTTCTTT; CDR3aa: CASSFGGGTEAFF
j_gene: TRBJ1-5; d_gene: .; v_gene: TRBV27; abundance: .; CDR3nt: TGTGCCAGCAGTTTAGGAGGGTATCAGCCCCAGCATTTT; CDR3aa: CASSLGGYQPQHF
j_gene: TRBJ2-6; d_gene: .; v_gene: TRBV30; abundance: few; CDR3nt: TGTGCCTGGAGCGGGTGGTCTGGGGCCAACGTCCTGACTTTC; CDR3aa: CAWSGWSGANVLTF
j_gene: TRBJ2-7; d_gene: .; v_gene: TRBV20-1; abundance: few; CDR3nt: TGCAGTGCTAGTGTGGGCCACGAGCAGTACTTC; CDR3aa: CSASVGHEQYF
j_gene: TRBJ2-4; d_gene: .; v_gene: TRBV5-8; abundance: .; CDR3nt: TGTGCCAGCAGCTTGCGGGGGGCCAAAAACATTCAGTACTTC; CDR3aa: CASSLRGAKNIQYF
j_gene: TRBJ2-5; d_gene: .; v_gene: TRBV5-1; abundance: .; CDR3nt: TGCGCCAGCAGCGCGGGACAGCATCAAGAGACCCAGTACTTC; CDR3aa: CASSAGQHQETQYF
j_gene: TRBJ2-7; d_gene: TRBD2; v_gene: TRBV19; abundance: .; CDR3nt: TGTGCCAGTAGTTTGATGTCTAGCGGTTTGTACGAGCAGTACTTC; CDR3aa: CASSLMSSGLYEQYF
j_gene: TRBJ1-1; d_gene: TRBD1; v_gene: TRBV6-5; abundance: .; CDR3nt: TGTGCCAGCAGGGATACAGGGGGGAACACTGAAGCTTTCTTT; CDR3aa: CASRDTGGNTEAFF
j_gene: TRBJ1-1; d_gene: TRBD1; v_gene: TRBV18; abundance: .; CDR3nt: TGTGCCAGCTCACCCATGACAGGGATGGACACTGAAGCTTTCTTT; CDR3aa: CASSPMTGMDTEAFF
j_gene: TRBJ1-5; d_gene: .; v_gene: TRBV7-9; abundance: .; CDR3nt: TGTGCCAGCAGCTTAGAGGGGCGCGGCAATCAGCCCCAGCATTTT; CDR3aa: CASSLEGRGNQPQHF
j_gene: TRBJ1-1; d_gene: .; v_gene: TRBV5-1; abundance: .; CDR3nt: TGCGCCAGCAGCTCGTCCACACCAAGCGAGGGTGAAGCTTTCTTT; CDR3aa: CASSSSTPSEGEAFF
j_gene: TRBJ2-7; d_gene: .; v_gene: TRBV27; abundance: .; CDR3nt: TGTGCCAGCAGTTTGTCCCAAGGAGAATACGAGCAGTACTTC; CDR3aa: CASSLSQGEYEQYF
j_gene: TRBJ2-2; d_gene: TRBD1; v_gene: TRBV4-2; abundance: .; CDR3nt: TGTGCCAGCAGTCTAATGAGGACAGGGGGCGAACGGGCGTCCGGGGAGCTGTTTTTT; CDR3aa: CASSLMRTGGERASGELFF
j_gene: TRBJ2-7; d_gene: TRBD1; v_gene: TRBV9; abundance: .; CDR3nt: TGTGCCAGCAGCGTAGGTCCAGGTAAAGGGGGCGATTACGAGCAGTACTTC; CDR3aa: CASSVGPGKGGDYEQYF
j_gene: TRBJ2-7; d_gene: TRBD1; v_gene: TRBV29-1; abundance: .; CDR3nt: TGCAGCGTGCTGGACAGGGTGGACTACGAGCAGTACTTC; CDR3aa: CSVLDRVDYEQYF
j_gene: TRBJ1-1; d_gene: .; v_gene: TRBV6-5; abundance: .; CDR3nt: TGTGCCAGCAGTTACCGGGGGGGGAACACTGAAGCTTTCTTT; CDR3aa: CASSYRGGNTEAFF
j_gene: TRBJ1-4; d_gene: TRBD1; v_gene: TRBV6-5; abundance: .; CDR3nt: TGTGCCAGCAGTTACTTACCGGGACAGCTTAATGAAAAACTGTTTTTT; CDR3aa: CASSYLPGQLNEKLFF
j_gene: TRBJ2-7; d_gene: TRBD1; v_gene: TRBV19; abundance: .; CDR3nt: TGTGCCAGTAGTATCCTGGATGACAGGGGGTTTTACGAGCAGTACTTC; CDR3aa: CASSILDDRGFYEQYF
j_gene: TRBJ2-7; d_gene: .; v_gene: TRBV2; abundance: .; CDR3nt: TGTGCCAGCAGTGCCCCCCCGTCCTACGAGCAGTACTTC; CDR3aa: CASSAPPSYEQYF
j_gene: TRBJ1-2; d_gene: .; v_gene: TRBV7-9; abundance: .; CDR3nt: TGTGCCAGCGTGAACGGCGGGGGTGGCTACACCTTC; CDR3aa: CASVNGGGGYTF
j_gene: TRBJ2-1; d_gene: TRBD2; v_gene: TRBV27; abundance: .; CDR3nt: TGTGCCAGCAGTTTAATAGCGGGAGCATACAATGAGCAGTTCTTC; CDR3aa: CASSLIAGAYNEQFF
j_gene: TRBJ2-7; d_gene: .; v_gene: TRBV28; abundance: .; CDR3nt: TGTGCCAGCAGTTCCTTGGACAACTCCTACGAGCAGTACTTC; CDR3aa: CASSSLDNSYEQYF
j_gene: TRBJ2-3; d_gene: TRBD2; v_gene: TRBV7-8; abundance: .; CDR3nt: TGTGCCAGCAGCTTAGTAGCGGGAGGGGATACGCAGTATTTT; CDR3aa: CASSLVAGGDTQYF
j_gene: TRBJ1-4; d_gene: .; v_gene: TRBV30; abundance: .; CDR3nt: TGTGCCTGGGGGGGGTGGATAACTAATGAAAAACTGTTTTTT; CDR3aa: CAWGGWITNEKLFF
j_gene: TRBJ1-5; d_gene: TRBD1; v_gene: TRBV27; abundance: .; CDR3nt: TGTGCCAGCAGTTCCCACCACGACAGGGCTAGCAATCAGCCCCAGCATTTT; CDR3aa: CASSSHHDRASNQPQHF
j_gene: TRBJ2-1; d_gene: .; v_gene: TRBV5-1; abundance: .; CDR3nt: TGCGCCAGCAGCTTGGAGGAGGGCCTGAGCGAGCAGTTCTTC; CDR3aa: CASSLEEGLSEQFF
j_gene: TRBJ2-5; d_gene: TRBD1; v_gene: TRBV5-1; abundance: .; CDR3nt: TGCGCCAGCAGCTTGGAGGGACAGGGGGGGACCCAGTACTTC; CDR3aa: CASSLEGQGGTQYF
j_gene: TRBJ1-1; d_gene: .; v_gene: TRBV19; abundance: .; CDR3nt: TGTGCCAGTAGTATAGAATTCCGGGTTAGGGGAGAAGCTTTCTTT; CDR3aa: CASSIEFRVRGEAFF
j_gene: TRBJ2-3; d_gene: TRBD2; v_gene: TRBV30; abundance: .; CDR3nt: TGTGCCTGGAGTGCCACGGGAGGGGTGGATACGCAGTATTTT; CDR3aa: CAWSATGGVDTQYF
j_gene: TRBJ2-3; d_gene: TRBD2; v_gene: TRBV5-4; abundance: .; CDR3nt: TGTGCCAGCAGCCCGAACCTACTAGCGGGAGCGTTAGATACGCAGTATTTT; CDR3aa: CASSPNLLAGALDTQYF
j_gene: TRBJ2-3; d_gene: .; v_gene: TRBV18; abundance: .; CDR3nt: TGTGCCAGCTCCGAACAGGGATTTAGCACAGATACGCAGTATTTT; CDR3aa: CASSEQGFSTDTQYF
j_gene: TRBJ1-2; d_gene: .; v_gene: TRBV19; abundance: .; CDR3nt: TGTGCCAGTAGAGAGAACCCTCCGAGGACAGACAACTATGGCTACACCTTC; CDR3aa: CASRENPPRTDNYGYTF
j_gene: TRBJ2-5; d_gene: TRBD2; v_gene: TRBV10-2; abundance: .; CDR3nt: TGCGCCAGCAACCCGGGACTAGAAGAGTTCGAGACCCAGTACTTC; CDR3aa: CASNPGLEEFETQYF
j_gene: TRBJ2-7; d_gene: .; v_gene: TRBV18; abundance: once; CDR3nt: TGTGCCAGCTCCCCGAGGCAGGGAGGAGGCTACGAGCAGTACTTC; CDR3aa: CASSPRQGGGYEQYF
j_gene: TRBJ2-1; d_gene: TRBD2; v_gene: TRBV11-3; abundance: once; CDR3nt: TGTGCCAGCAGCTTTAGGGCGGGGCGGGAGTATGAGCAGTTCTTC; CDR3aa: CASSFRAGREYEQFF
j_gene: TRBJ1-1; d_gene: .; v_gene: TRBV5-6; abundance: .; CDR3nt: TGTGCCAGCAGCTACAGACAGATGAACACTGAAGCTTTCTTT; CDR3aa: CASSYRQMNTEAFF
j_gene: TRBJ2-1; d_gene: TRBD2; v_gene: TRBV5-1; abundance: .; CDR3nt: TGCGCCAGCAGCTTAGGTCCAGCGGGAGACAATGAGCAGTTCTTC; CDR3aa: CASSLGPAGDNEQFF
j_gene: TRBJ1-1; d_gene: .; v_gene: TRBV7-9; abundance: .; CDR3nt: TGTGCCAGCAGCTTAGATGAGGGCGGTAGCACTGAAGCTTTCTTT; CDR3aa: CASSLDEGGSTEAFF
j_gene: TRBJ2-7; d_gene: .; v_gene: TRBV5-6; abundance: .; CDR3nt: TGTGCCAGCAGCTTGCAACAGGCGCGACACGAGCAGTACTTC; CDR3aa: CASSLQQARHEQYF